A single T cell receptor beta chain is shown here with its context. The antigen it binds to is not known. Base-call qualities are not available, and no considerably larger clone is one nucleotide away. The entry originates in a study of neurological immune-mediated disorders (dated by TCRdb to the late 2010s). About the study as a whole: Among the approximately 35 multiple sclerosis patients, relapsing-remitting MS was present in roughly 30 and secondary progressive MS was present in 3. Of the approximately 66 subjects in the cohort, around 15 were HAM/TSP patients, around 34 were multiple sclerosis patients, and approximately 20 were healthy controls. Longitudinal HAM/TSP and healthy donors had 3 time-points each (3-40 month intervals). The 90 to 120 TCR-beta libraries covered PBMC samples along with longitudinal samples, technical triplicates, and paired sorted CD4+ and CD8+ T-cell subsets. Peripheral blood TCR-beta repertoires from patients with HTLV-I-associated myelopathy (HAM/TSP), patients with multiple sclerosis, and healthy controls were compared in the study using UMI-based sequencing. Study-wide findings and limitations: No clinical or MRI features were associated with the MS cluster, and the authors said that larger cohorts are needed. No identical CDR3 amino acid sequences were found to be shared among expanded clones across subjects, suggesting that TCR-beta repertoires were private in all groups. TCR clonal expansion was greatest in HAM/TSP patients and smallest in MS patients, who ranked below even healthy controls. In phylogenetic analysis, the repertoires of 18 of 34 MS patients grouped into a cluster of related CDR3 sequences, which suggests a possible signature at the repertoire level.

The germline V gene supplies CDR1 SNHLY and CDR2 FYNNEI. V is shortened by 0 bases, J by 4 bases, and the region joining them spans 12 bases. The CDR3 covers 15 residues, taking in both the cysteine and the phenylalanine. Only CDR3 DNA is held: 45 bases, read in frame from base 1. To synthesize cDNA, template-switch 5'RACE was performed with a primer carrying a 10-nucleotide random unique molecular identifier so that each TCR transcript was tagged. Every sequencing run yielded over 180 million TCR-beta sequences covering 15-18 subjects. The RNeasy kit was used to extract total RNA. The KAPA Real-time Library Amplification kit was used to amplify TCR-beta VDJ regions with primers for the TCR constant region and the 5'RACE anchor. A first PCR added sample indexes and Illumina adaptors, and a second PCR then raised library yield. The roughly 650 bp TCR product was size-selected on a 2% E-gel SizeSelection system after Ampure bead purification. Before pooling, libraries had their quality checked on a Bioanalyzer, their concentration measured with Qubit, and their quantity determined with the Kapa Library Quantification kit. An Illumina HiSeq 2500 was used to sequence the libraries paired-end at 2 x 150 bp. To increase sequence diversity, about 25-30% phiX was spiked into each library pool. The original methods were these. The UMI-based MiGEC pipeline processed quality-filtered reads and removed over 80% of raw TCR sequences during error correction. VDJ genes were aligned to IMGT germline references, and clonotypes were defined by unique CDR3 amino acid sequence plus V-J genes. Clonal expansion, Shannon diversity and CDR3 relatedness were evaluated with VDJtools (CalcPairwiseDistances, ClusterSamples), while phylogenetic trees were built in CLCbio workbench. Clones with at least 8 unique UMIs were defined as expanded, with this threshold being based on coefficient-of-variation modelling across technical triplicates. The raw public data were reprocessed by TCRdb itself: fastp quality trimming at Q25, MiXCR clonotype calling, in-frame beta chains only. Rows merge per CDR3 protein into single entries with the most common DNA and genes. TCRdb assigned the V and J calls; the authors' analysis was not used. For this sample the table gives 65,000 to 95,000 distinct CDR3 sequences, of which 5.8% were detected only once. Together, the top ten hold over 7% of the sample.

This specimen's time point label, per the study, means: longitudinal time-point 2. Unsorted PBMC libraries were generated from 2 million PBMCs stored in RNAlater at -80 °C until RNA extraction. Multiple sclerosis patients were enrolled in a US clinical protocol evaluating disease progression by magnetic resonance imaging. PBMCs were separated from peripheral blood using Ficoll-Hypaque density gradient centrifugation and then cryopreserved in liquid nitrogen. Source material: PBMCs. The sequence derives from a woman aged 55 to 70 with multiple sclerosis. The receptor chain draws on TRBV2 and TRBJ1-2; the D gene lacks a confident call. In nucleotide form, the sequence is TGTGCCAGCAGTGAAGCGAGGATACCACTCTATGGCTACACCTTC. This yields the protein CASSEARIPLYGYTF.